This TCR beta chain was documented in a study of shared clonotypes between healthy human individuals. Study-level results: The donor pool, a small one, limited the genetic and exposure-history diversity represented. Estimated clonotype richness was generally higher in naive than memory subsets. For naive CD4 cells, 5% to 6.5% of clonotypes were shared across four donors.

Profiled with immunoSEQ multiplex PCR; TCRdb holds only in-frame clones, not every one. Here the sample spans roughly 640,000 clones, less than 85% being singletons. Every donor was a Caucasian adult from Nashville, Tennessee. Comments on this clone: Its specificity is not known.

J gave up 1 base and V 7 bases, and 3 bases lay outside the gene matches. Looked up from germline, CDR1 is LNHDA and CDR2 is SQIVND (reference sequence). The CDR3 totals 15 residues. The chain uses TRBV19 and TRBJ2-6; TRBD1 matches at 8 bases. The sample taken for sequencing was memory CD4+ T cells sorted from blood. Subset specified: CD45RA-negative fraction. The source of this sequence is a woman in her thirties in good health. The CDR3 region has the DNA TGTGCCAGTACGGGACAGGCGTCTGGGGCCAACGTCCTGACTTTC. Its translation is CASTGQASGANVLTF. The complete variable domain, with remaining parts taken from reference TRBV19 and TRBJ2-6, reads DGGITQSPKYLFRKEGQNVTLSCEQNLNHDAMYWYRQDPGQGLRLIYYSQIVNDFQKGDIAEGYSVSREKKESFPLTVTSAQKNPTAFYLCASTGQASGANVLTFGAGSRLTVL.